This T cell receptor beta chain was found in a study of vaccination effects on CD4 cells after COVID-19. Expansion of antigen-specific CD4+ T cells with viral peptide pools was carried out by the ViraFEST assay before sequencing. Following culture for approximately ten days, CD4+ T cells were isolated. The study found no prior SARS-CoV-2 infection in the vaccine recipients, who tested negative for nucleocapsid antibodies. IL-2 at 8 to 10 IU/ml and peptides at around 9.6 ug/ml were added to cultured PBMC, approximately 2.2 million per well. IL-2 medium was substituted for half the medium on days 3 and 7. Measured with immunoSEQ multiplex PCR; TCRdb has only the in-frame clones, and not every one. The table lists under 55,000 clones, roughly 79% of them singletons. V dropped 3 bases and J dropped 6 bases, with 12 bases sitting between them. The CDR3 contains 15 residues. CDR1 is SEHNR and CDR2 is FQNEAQ in the germline V gene (reference sequence).

A remark on this clone: The antigen is not known.

General study results and limits: Marked clonal contraction of both clone types appeared late after vaccination.

The specimen was CD4+ T cells from PBMCs cultured with HCoV-OC43 spike peptides, collected before COVID-19 vaccination. Subset given: HCoV-OC43 spike overlapping peptide pool stimulation. The origin of this receptor is a human donor who received a COVID-19 vaccine. The V and J genes are TRBV7-9 and TRBJ1-6; TRBD1 is a possible D gene (6 bases). For the CDR3, the DNA is TGTGCCAGCAGCTTGGACAGATCTGTTAATTCACCCCTCCACTTT. As protein: CASSLDRSVNSPLHF.